Described below is a single T cell receptor (beta chain) sequence and its context. TCRdb passed the 5' RACE reads through MiXCR, listing each CDR3 protein once. The table has over 600,000 distinct CDR3 sequences, 21% seen once. These data are taken from a study of identical twins. The CDR3 covers 13 residues. The germline CDR1 and CDR2 sequences are SQVTM and ANQGSEA. V was clipped by 3 bases and J by 2 bases; unmatched bases: 2. Separately, the same data were catalogued under a study of T cells expressing NK-cell markers. As reported in that work: The eight sequenced donors comprised seven who were HCMV-seropositive and one who was seronegative. Sorting of alpha-beta TCR T cells alone was achieved in several experiments with an anti-gamma-delta TCR antibody. In a handful of donors, dominant NKG2C+ clonotypes were roughly 1.0-7.5% of CD8+ T cells.

The receptor comes from a woman under 30 in good health. The V call is TRBV29-1, the J call TRBJ2-3, with 7 positions matching TRBD2. The source material was PBMCs. CDR3 in DNA: TGCAGCGTTGAGCGGGAGAACACAGATACGCAGTATTTT. Its protein product is CSVERENTDTQYF.